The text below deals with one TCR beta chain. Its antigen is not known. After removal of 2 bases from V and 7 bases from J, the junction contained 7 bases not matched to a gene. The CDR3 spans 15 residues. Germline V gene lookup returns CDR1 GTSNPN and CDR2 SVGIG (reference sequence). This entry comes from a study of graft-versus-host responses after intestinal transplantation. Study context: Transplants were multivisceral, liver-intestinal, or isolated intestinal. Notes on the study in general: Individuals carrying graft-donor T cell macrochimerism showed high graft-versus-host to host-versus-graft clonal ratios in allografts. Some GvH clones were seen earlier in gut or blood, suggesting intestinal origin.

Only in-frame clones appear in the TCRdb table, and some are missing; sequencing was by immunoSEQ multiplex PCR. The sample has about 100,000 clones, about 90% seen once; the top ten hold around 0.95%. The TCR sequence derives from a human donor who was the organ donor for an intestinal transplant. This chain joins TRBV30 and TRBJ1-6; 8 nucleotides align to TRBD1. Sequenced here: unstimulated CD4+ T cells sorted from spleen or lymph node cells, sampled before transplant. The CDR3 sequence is CAWSRGQAINSPLHF. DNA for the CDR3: TGTGCCTGGAGTCGGGGACAGGCTATAAATTCACCCCTCCACTTT.